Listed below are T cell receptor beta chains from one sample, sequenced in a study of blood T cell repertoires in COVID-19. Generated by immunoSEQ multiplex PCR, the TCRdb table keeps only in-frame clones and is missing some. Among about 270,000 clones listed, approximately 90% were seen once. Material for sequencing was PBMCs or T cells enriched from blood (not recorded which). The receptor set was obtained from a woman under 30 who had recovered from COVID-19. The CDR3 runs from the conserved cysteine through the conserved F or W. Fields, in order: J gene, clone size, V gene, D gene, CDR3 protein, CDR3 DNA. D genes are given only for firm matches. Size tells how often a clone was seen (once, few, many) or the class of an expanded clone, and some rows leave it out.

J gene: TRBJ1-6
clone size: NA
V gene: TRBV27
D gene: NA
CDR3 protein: CASSLSWGGSPLHF
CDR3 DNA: TGTGCCAGCAGTTTATCCTGGGGAGGATCACCCCTCCACTTT

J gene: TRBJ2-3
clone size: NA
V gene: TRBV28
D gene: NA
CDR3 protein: CASSFAGSTTDTQYF
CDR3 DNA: TGTGCCAGCAGTTTTGCAGGGTCTACCACAGATACGCAGTATTTT

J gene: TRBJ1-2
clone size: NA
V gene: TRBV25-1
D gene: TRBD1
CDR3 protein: CASSGTGRAGYTF
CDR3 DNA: TGTGCCAGCAGTGGGACAGGGCGAGCTGGCTACACCTTC

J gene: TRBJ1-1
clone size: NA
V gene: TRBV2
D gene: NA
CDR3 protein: CASLDSTKVKAFF
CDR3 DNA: TGTGCCAGCTTGGACAGCACCAAAGTCAAAGCTTTCTTT

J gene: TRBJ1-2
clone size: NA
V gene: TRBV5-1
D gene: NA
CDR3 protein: CASSQGTDFNYGYTF
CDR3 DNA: TGCGCCAGCAGCCAGGGGACCGATTTTAACTATGGCTACACCTTC

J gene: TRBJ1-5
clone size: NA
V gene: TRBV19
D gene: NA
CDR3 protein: CASSIGYSNQPQHF
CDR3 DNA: TGTGCCAGTAGTATCGGTTATAGCAATCAGCCCCAGCATTTT

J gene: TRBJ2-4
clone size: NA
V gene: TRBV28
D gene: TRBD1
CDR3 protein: CASSEGQRGNIQYF
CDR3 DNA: TGTGCCAGCAGTGAGGGACAGAGGGGGAACATTCAGTACTTC

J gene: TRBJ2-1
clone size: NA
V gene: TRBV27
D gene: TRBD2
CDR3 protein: CASSSFLAGGGYNEQFF
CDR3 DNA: TGTGCCAGCAGTTCCTTCCTAGCGGGGGGCGGCTACAATGAGCAGTTCTTC

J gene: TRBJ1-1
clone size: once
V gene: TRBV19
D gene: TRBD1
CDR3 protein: CASSYTGANAEAFF
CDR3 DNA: TGTGCCAGTAGTTACACAGGGGCTAATGCTGAAGCTTTCTTT

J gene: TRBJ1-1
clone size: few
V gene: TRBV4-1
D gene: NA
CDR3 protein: CASSQLLAGARYTEAFF
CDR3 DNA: TGCGCCAGCAGCCAACTCCTAGCAGGGGCGCGGTATACTGAAGCTTTCTTT

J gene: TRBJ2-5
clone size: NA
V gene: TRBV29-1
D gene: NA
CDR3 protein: CSAWTTLEISQYF
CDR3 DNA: TGCAGCGCCTGGACTACATTAGAGATCTCCCAGTACTTC

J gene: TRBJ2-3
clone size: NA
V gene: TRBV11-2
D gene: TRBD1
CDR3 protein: CASSHGQGSSTDTQYF
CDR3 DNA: TGTGCCAGCAGCCATGGACAGGGGTCGAGCACAGATACGCAGTATTTT

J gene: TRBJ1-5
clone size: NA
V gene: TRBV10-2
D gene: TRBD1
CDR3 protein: CASRPPLRTGINQPQHF
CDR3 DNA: TGCGCCAGCAGGCCACCCCTACGGACAGGGATTAATCAGCCCCAGCATTTT

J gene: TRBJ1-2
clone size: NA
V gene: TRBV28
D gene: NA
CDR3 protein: CASSFNTEVYGYTF
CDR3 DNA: TGTGCCAGCAGTTTTAATACAGAAGTCTATGGCTACACCTTC

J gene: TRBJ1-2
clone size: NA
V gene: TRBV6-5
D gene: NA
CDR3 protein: CASSPGHRNYGYTF
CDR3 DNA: TGTGCCAGCAGCCCGGGACACCGTAACTATGGCTACACCTTC

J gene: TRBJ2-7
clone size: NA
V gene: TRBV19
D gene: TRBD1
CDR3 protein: CANQTGGHRTYEQYF
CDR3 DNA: TGTGCCAACCAAACAGGGGGACACCGTACCTACGAGCAGTACTTC

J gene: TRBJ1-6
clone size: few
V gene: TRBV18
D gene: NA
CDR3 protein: CASSSDNPGLTFSPLHF
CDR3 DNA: TGTGCCAGCTCATCTGATAACCCGGGTCTAACCTTTTCACCCCTCCACTTT

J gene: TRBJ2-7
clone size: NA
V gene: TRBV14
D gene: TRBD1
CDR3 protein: CASRRTGSYEQYF
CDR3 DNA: TGTGCCAGCAGGAGGACAGGGTCCTACGAGCAGTACTTC

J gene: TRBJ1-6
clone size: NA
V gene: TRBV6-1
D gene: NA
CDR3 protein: CASSEAEGNSPLHF
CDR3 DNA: TGTGCCAGCAGTGAAGCAGAGGGTAATTCACCCCTCCACTTT

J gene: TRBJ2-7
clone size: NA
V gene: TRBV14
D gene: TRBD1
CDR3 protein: CASSQGPRTGKYEQYF
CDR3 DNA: TGTGCCAGCAGCCAAGGTCCCAGGACAGGGAAATACGAGCAGTACTTC

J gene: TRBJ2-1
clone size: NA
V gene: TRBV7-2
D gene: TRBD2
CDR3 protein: CASSLIAGGSYNEQFF
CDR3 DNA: TGTGCCAGCAGCTTAATAGCGGGGGGTTCCTACAATGAGCAGTTCTTC

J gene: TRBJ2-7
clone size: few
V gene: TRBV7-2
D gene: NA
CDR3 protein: CASSPRASSSYEQYF
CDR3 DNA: TGTGCCAGCAGCCCGAGGGCTAGCAGCTCCTACGAGCAGTACTTC

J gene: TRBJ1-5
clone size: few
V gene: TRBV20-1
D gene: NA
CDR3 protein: CSASSGSLGGQPQHF
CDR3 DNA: TGCAGTGCTAGTAGCGGGAGCCTAGGAGGTCAGCCCCAGCATTTT

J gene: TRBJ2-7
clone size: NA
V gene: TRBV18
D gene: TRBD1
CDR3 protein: CASSPDGTGQGSEQYF
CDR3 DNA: TGTGCCAGCTCACCTGACGGGACAGGGCAAGGCTCCGAGCAGTACTTC

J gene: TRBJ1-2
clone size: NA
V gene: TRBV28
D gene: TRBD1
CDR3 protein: CASSRPQGWDYGYTF
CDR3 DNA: TGTGCCAGCAGCCGACCACAGGGGTGGGACTATGGCTACACCTTC

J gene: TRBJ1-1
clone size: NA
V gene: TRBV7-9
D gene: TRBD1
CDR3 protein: CASSLRDSDTEAFF
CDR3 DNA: TGTGCCAGCAGCCTCCGGGACAGCGACACTGAAGCTTTCTTT

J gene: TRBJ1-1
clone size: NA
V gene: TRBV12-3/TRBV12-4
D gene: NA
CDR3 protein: CASSRLGTEAFF
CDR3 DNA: TGTGCCAGCAGTCGACTCGGCACTGAAGCTTTCTTT

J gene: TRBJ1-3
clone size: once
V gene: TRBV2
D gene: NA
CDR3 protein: CASSPDSGNTIYF
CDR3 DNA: TGTGCCAGCAGCCCGGACAGTGGAAACACCATATATTTT

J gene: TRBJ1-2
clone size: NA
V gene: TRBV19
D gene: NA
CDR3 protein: CATYRLTAGGYTF
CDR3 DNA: TGTGCCACCTACCGACTGACCGCGGGTGGCTACACCTTC

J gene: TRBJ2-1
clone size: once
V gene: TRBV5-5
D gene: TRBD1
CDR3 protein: CASSPTTGTGEQFF
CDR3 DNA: TGTGCCAGCAGCCCAACGACAGGGACCGGGGAGCAGTTCTTC

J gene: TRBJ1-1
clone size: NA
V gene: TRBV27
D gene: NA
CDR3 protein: CASSFKGLNTEAFF
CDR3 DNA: TGTGCCAGCAGTTTTAAGGGGCTGAACACTGAAGCTTTCTTT

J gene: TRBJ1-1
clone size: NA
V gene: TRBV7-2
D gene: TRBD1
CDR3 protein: CASSLTGGWSTEAFF
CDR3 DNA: TGTGCCAGCAGCTTGACAGGGGGCTGGAGCACTGAAGCTTTCTTT

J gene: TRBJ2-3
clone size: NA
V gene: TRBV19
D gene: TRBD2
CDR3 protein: CASSIGDGGRDTQYF
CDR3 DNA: TGTGCCAGTAGTATAGGGGACGGGGGGAGAGATACGCAGTATTTT

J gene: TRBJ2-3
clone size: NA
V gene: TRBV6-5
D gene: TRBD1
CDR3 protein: CASSIGTGADTQYF
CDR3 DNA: TGTGCCAGCTCTATCGGGACAGGGGCTGATACGCAGTATTTT